Sequencing of this T cell receptor (beta chain) was carried out in a study of shared clonotypes between healthy human individuals. CDR3 size: 15 residues. The V gene lost 2 bases and the J gene lost 1 base, with 11 bases spanning the gap. Per the germline V gene, CDR1 is MNHNY and CDR2 is SVGAGI (reference sequence). Remarks on this clone: Its antigen is undetermined.

Some clones are missing from TCRdb's copy, which holds only in-frame ones; the method was immunoSEQ multiplex PCR. This table holds more than 2,000,000 clones, around 90% found once. Study-wide findings and caveats: The small donor group covered limited genetic and exposure diversity.

The TCR comes from a young man in good health. This chain links TRBV6-6 with TRBJ1-1, with unresolved D. The sequencing sample was made of naive CD4+ T cells sorted from blood. Subset: CD45RA+ positively selected. CDR3 in DNA: TGTGCCAGCAGTTACAGTCCCCCGCGGAACACTGAAGCTTTCTTT. This encodes CASSYSPPRNTEAFF.